Listed below are T cell receptor beta chains from one sample, sequenced in a study of identifying expanded T cells in peripheral blood. Clones were read by immunoSEQ multiplex PCR, and TCRdb kept only the in-frame ones, dropping some. The sample shows tens of thousands of clones, roughly 86% of them seen only once. The sample comprised blood. These receptor sequences come from a person aged 18 to 75 in good health. Each CDR3 is given with its conserved first and last residue. D genes are given only for firm matches. Rows give clone size only sometimes, using once, few, many, or a class for an expanded clone.

cdr3_nt: TGTGCCATCAGTGAGTCTAAGGGAACCGGGGAGCTGTTTTTT
cdr3_aa: CAISESKGTGELFF
v_call: TRBV10-3
clone_size: .
j_call: TRBJ2-2
d_call: .

cdr3_nt: TGTGCCAGTCATCCGGGACAGCGATACTATGGCTACACCTTC
cdr3_aa: CASHPGQRYYGYTF
v_call: TRBV7-9
clone_size: .
j_call: TRBJ1-2
d_call: TRBD1

cdr3_nt: TGTGCCAGTAGTAGCTTGCGGACCCAGGGGGACATTCAGTACTTC
cdr3_aa: CASSSLRTQGDIQYF
v_call: TRBV19
clone_size: .
j_call: TRBJ2-4
d_call: TRBD1

cdr3_nt: TGTGCCAGCAGCCAAGAATGGGGGAACACTGAAGCTTTCTTT
cdr3_aa: CASSQEWGNTEAFF
v_call: TRBV14
clone_size: .
j_call: TRBJ1-1
d_call: .

cdr3_nt: TGTGCCAGCAGCGATGGACGGAGCTCTGGAAACACCATATATTTT
cdr3_aa: CASSDGRSSGNTIYF
v_call: TRBV5-4
clone_size: .
j_call: TRBJ1-3
d_call: .

cdr3_nt: TGTGCCAGCAGTTACCCAGGACAGGGTTTGAACACTGAAGCTTTCTTT
cdr3_aa: CASSYPGQGLNTEAFF
v_call: TRBV6-6
clone_size: .
j_call: TRBJ1-1
d_call: TRBD1

cdr3_nt: TGTGCCTGGAGTGTGTCGTACAGGGGCAGCTATGGCTACACCTTC
cdr3_aa: CAWSVSYRGSYGYTF
v_call: TRBV30
clone_size: .
j_call: TRBJ1-2
d_call: TRBD1

cdr3_nt: TGTGCCTGGAGTGTAGGTCAAGGGATCCCTGAAGCTTTCTTT
cdr3_aa: CAWSVGQGIPEAFF
v_call: TRBV30
clone_size: .
j_call: TRBJ1-1
d_call: .

cdr3_nt: TGCGCCAGCAGCGGAGGACTAGCGGGAAGCTCCTACAATGAGCAGTTCTTC
cdr3_aa: CASSGGLAGSSYNEQFF
v_call: TRBV5-1
clone_size: .
j_call: TRBJ2-1
d_call: TRBD2

cdr3_nt: TGTGCCAGCAGCTTCTTTTTCACAGATACGCAGTATTTT
cdr3_aa: CASSFFFTDTQYF
v_call: TRBV7-2
clone_size: .
j_call: TRBJ2-3
d_call: .

cdr3_nt: TGTGCCAGCAGTGTGGAGCGTACCACAGATACGCAGTATTTT
cdr3_aa: CASSVERTTDTQYF
v_call: TRBV6-4
clone_size: once
j_call: TRBJ2-3
d_call: .

cdr3_nt: TGTGCCAGCAGCTTTTCAGGGGGCTCCTATAATTCACCCCTCCACTTT
cdr3_aa: CASSFSGGSYNSPLHF
v_call: TRBV7-2
clone_size: .
j_call: TRBJ1-6
d_call: TRBD1

cdr3_nt: TGTGCCAGCAGATACAGGGGCTTGAACACTGAAGCTTTCTTT
cdr3_aa: CASRYRGLNTEAFF
v_call: TRBV2
clone_size: .
j_call: TRBJ1-1
d_call: TRBD1

cdr3_nt: TGTGCCAGCAGCCCAGGGGGGACAGGGATGAACACTGAAGCTTTCTTT
cdr3_aa: CASSPGGTGMNTEAFF
v_call: TRBV9
clone_size: .
j_call: TRBJ1-1
d_call: TRBD1

cdr3_nt: TGTGCCAGCAGGGCGGGAGGGGCGTCCTACAATGAGCAGTTCTTC
cdr3_aa: CASRAGGASYNEQFF
v_call: TRBV11-3
clone_size: .
j_call: TRBJ2-1
d_call: TRBD2

cdr3_nt: TGTGCCAGTAGTCTTGGGGGGGTGAACACTGAAGCTTTCTTT
cdr3_aa: CASSLGGVNTEAFF
v_call: TRBV19
clone_size: once
j_call: TRBJ1-1
d_call: .

cdr3_nt: TGTGCCAGCAACCCGGGGGGAACCGGGGAGCTGTTTTTT
cdr3_aa: CASNPGGTGELFF
v_call: TRBV7-9
clone_size: .
j_call: TRBJ2-2
d_call: TRBD2

cdr3_nt: TGTGCCAGCAGTGAGGGGGACGGAAACTATGGCTACACCTTC
cdr3_aa: CASSEGDGNYGYTF
v_call: TRBV25-1
clone_size: .
j_call: TRBJ1-2
d_call: .

cdr3_nt: TGTGCCAGCAGCTTAGGGCCGGTGGGGGCCTCTGGAAACACCATATATTTT
cdr3_aa: CASSLGPVGASGNTIYF
v_call: TRBV7-2
clone_size: once
j_call: TRBJ1-3
d_call: .

cdr3_nt: TGTGCCAGCAGTGAGCCAGCGGGAACCGGGGAGCTGTTTTTT
cdr3_aa: CASSEPAGTGELFF
v_call: TRBV2
clone_size: .
j_call: TRBJ2-2
d_call: TRBD2

cdr3_nt: TGTGCCAGCAGCGTAGAACCAGGGGAGGGCTACACCTTC
cdr3_aa: CASSVEPGEGYTF
v_call: TRBV9
clone_size: .
j_call: TRBJ1-2
d_call: .

cdr3_nt: TGTGCCACCACGCTTGGGGACCTTCTAGATACGCAGTATTTT
cdr3_aa: CATTLGDLLDTQYF
v_call: TRBV19
clone_size: .
j_call: TRBJ2-3
d_call: .

cdr3_nt: TGCGCCAGCAGCTGGGGACGCAGCACAGATACGCAGTATTTT
cdr3_aa: CASSWGRSTDTQYF
v_call: TRBV5-1
clone_size: .
j_call: TRBJ2-3
d_call: .

cdr3_nt: TGTGCCAGCACCATATCACTGGGACTAGCGGTCACCATTCAGTACTTC
cdr3_aa: CASTISLGLAVTIQYF
v_call: TRBV2
clone_size: .
j_call: TRBJ2-4
d_call: TRBD2

cdr3_nt: TGTGCCAGCAGTGAACAGGGACGGCCCTATGGCTACACCTTC
cdr3_aa: CASSEQGRPYGYTF
v_call: TRBV6-1
clone_size: .
j_call: TRBJ1-2
d_call: .

cdr3_nt: TGCGCCAGCAGTACCCAAATCGCACAAAGTCGGGCCAACGTCCTGACTTTC
cdr3_aa: CASSTQIAQSRANVLTF
v_call: TRBV10-1
clone_size: .
j_call: TRBJ2-6
d_call: .

cdr3_nt: TGTGCCAGCACCCTAGACCCCCGTGATGGCGGGGAGCTGTTTTTT
cdr3_aa: CASTLDPRDGGELFF
v_call: TRBV11-3
clone_size: .
j_call: TRBJ2-2
d_call: .

cdr3_nt: TGCGCCAGCAGAGGGACAGGTAATCAGCCCCAGCATTTT
cdr3_aa: CASRGTGNQPQHF
v_call: TRBV10-2
clone_size: .
j_call: TRBJ1-5
d_call: TRBD1

cdr3_nt: TGTGCCAGCTACACACCGGGACAGGGGACCCAGTACTTC
cdr3_aa: CASYTPGQGTQYF
v_call: TRBV6-5
clone_size: .
j_call: TRBJ2-5
d_call: TRBD1

cdr3_nt: TGCGCCAGCAGCCAAGAGGGACATCCGAACACTGAAGCTTTCTTT
cdr3_aa: CASSQEGHPNTEAFF
v_call: TRBV4-3
clone_size: .
j_call: TRBJ1-1
d_call: .

cdr3_nt: TGTGCCATCAGTGAGTCCACCACCCGGGACACCATATATTTT
cdr3_aa: CAISESTTRDTIYF
v_call: TRBV10-3
clone_size: .
j_call: TRBJ1-3
d_call: .

cdr3_nt: TGTGCTAGTGGTTTACGGGGGGATAACACAGATACGCAGTATTTT
cdr3_aa: CASGLRGDNTDTQYF
v_call: TRBV12-5
clone_size: .
j_call: TRBJ2-3
d_call: TRBD2

cdr3_nt: TGTGCCAGTAGTATGGGACAGGGGGCGCATAATGGCTACACCTTC
cdr3_aa: CASSMGQGAHNGYTF
v_call: TRBV19
clone_size: .
j_call: TRBJ1-2
d_call: TRBD1

cdr3_nt: TGTGCCATCAGTGAATGGGGACAGGGGACTGGATCCACTGAAGCTTTCTTT
cdr3_aa: CAISEWGQGTGSTEAFF
v_call: TRBV10-3
clone_size: .
j_call: TRBJ1-1
d_call: TRBD1

cdr3_nt: TGTGCCAGCGAAGGTCGGGGGAACTATGGCTACACCTTC
cdr3_aa: CASEGRGNYGYTF
v_call: TRBV2
clone_size: .
j_call: TRBJ1-2
d_call: .